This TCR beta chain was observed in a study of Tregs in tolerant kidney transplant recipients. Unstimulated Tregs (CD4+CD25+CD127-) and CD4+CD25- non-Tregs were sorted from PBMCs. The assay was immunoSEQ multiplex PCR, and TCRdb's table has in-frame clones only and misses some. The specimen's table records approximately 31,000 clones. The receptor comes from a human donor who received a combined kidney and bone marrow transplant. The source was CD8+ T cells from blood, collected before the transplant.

The CDR3 reads CASSISGGPNTIYF. CDR3 DNA, as far as it was read: TGTGCCAGTAGTATATCAGGGGGTCCAAACACC. The chain is built from TRBV19 and TRBJ1-3, with TRBD1 matching over 7 bases. The CDR3 end falls 3 residues outside the read, so it is completed with the germline J gene. The CDR3 is 14 residues long. Germline V gives CDR1 LNHDA, CDR2 SQIVND (reference sequence). V trimming: 2 bases; J trimming: 6 bases; junction bases outside the gene matches: 4.